The 32 T cell receptor beta chains listed next were all sequenced from one sample in a study of cytomegalovirus exposure and HLA in healthy donors. Sequencing used immunoSEQ multiplex PCR; TCRdb keeps in-frame clones, though not all of them. Found here are around 98,000 clones, about 90% of them singletons; the top ten hold 6.3%. Sequencing was carried out using PBMCs. These receptors all come from a man aged 18 to 30 in good health and CMV-seropositive.

The V gene is TRBV6-5, the J gene TRBJ2-7; D gene uncertain. Trimming took off 4 bases at V and 6 bases at J, with 7 bases between the two ends. The CDR3 is 11 amino acids. CDR1 MNHEY and CDR2 SVGAGI come from the germline V gene. CDR3 DNA: TGTGCCAGCAGTTCGAACACCGAGCAGTACTTC. This encodes CASSSNTEQYF.

The sample holds one count of this clone. The gene calls are TRBV11-2 and TRBJ2-3; 7 nucleotides align to TRBD2. Germline V gives CDR1 SGHAT, CDR2 FQNNGV. V gave up 0 bases and J gave up 2 bases; unmatched junction bases: 2. The CDR3 consists of 15 residues. The CDR3 DNA follows: TGTGCCAGCAGCTTAGAGGGGGGGACCACAGATACGCAGTATTTT. Translation: CASSLEGGTTDTQYF.

V usage is TRBV6-1 and J usage is TRBJ1-5; D ambiguous. The V and J ends lost 5 bases and 7 bases respectively, with 3 bases between them. The CDR3 runs to 10 residues. Germline CDR1 and CDR2: MNHNS and SASEGT. The CDR3 region has the DNA TGTGCCAGCAGTACACAGCCCCAGCATTTT. The encoded protein is CASSTQPQHF.

This clone came up a few times. The chain has TRBV13 and TRBJ1-2, with TRBD1 matching over 8 bases. The CDR3 length is 16 residues. The trim removed 5 bases at V and 2 bases at J, leaving 10 bases unmatched. Germline V gene sequence: CDR1 PRHDT, CDR2 FYEKMQ (reference sequence). CDR3 in amino acids: CASSLRGQGINYGYTF. The CDR3 bases are TGTGCCAGCAGCCTCAGGGGGCAGGGGATCAACTATGGCTACACCTTC. The full variable domain, its missing parts supplied by reference TRBV13 and TRBJ1-2, is AAGVIQSPRHLIKEKRETATLKCYPIPRHDTVYWYQQGPGQDPQFLISFYEKMQSDKGSIPDRFSAQQFSDYHSELNMSSLELGDSALYFCASSLRGQGINYGYTFGSGTRLTVV.

This chain links TRBV10-3 with TRBJ2-7; TRBD2 is a possible D gene (6 bases). This CDR3 spans 14 amino acids. V lost 3 bases and J 6 bases, leaving 15 bases between the germline ends. Germline values: CDR1 ENHRY, CDR2 SYGVKD. The CDR3 bases are TGTGCCATCAGTGATGATGTTCTGGGGGGCGAGCAGTACTTC. Encoded protein: CAISDDVLGGEQYF.

This chain connects TRBV19 to TRBJ2-2, with D perhaps TRBD2 (7 bases). The CDR3 is 15 residues long. Germline V gene sequence: CDR1 LNHDA, CDR2 SQIVND (reference sequence). Trimming shortened V by 6 bases and J by 2 bases, and 13 bases separated the two germline ends. The CDR3 DNA sequence: TGTGCCAGTAGCTGGGGGGGCGTCAACACCGGGGAGCTGTTTTTT. Translation: CASSWGGVNTGELFF.

The J gene is TRBJ1-5, the V gene TRBV7-2; D not resolved. The CDR3 length is 13 residues. The germline CDR1 and CDR2 sequences are SGHTA and FQGNSA. V gave up 2 bases and J gave up 6 bases, with 8 bases separating them. CDR3 nucleotide sequence: TGTGCCAGCAGCTTATTCCGGGGTCAGCCCCAGCATTTT. As protein: CASSLFRGQPQHF.

The count of this clone is one. This sequence joins TRBV6-6 and TRBJ1-3; D gene uncertain. This CDR3 has 15 amino acids. V was clipped by 4 bases and J by 0 bases, with 10 bases between them. The germline gives CDR1 MNHNY, CDR2 SVGAGI (reference sequence). CDR3 nucleotides: TGTGCCAGCAGTTTCCGGGAGTACTCTGGAAACACCATATATTTT. Translated: CASSFREYSGNTIYF.

The chain combines TRBV7-2 with TRBJ2-7, with 9 bases that match TRBD1. Germline assignment: CDR1 SGHTA and CDR2 FQGNSA. J gave up 2 bases and V 1 base, and 3 bases lay outside the gene matches. The CDR3 consists of 15 residues. DNA of the CDR3: TGTGCCAGCAGCTTAGGGACAGGGGTCCCCTACGAGCAGTACTTC. Protein sequence: CASSLGTGVPYEQYF. Variable domain in full (rest from reference TRBV7-2 and TRBJ2-7): GAGVSQSPSNKVTEKGKDVELRCDPISGHTALYWYRQSLGQGLEFLIYFQGNSAPDKSGLPSDRFSAERTGGSVSTLTIQRTQQEDSAVYLCASSLGTGVPYEQYFGPGTRLTVT.

The J gene is TRBJ1-3, the V gene TRBV5-1; D is perhaps TRBD1 (6 bases). Germline V gene data show CDR1 as SGHRS and CDR2 as YFSETQ. Trimming took 4 bases from V and 0 from J, leaving 11 bases between them. The CDR3 sequence is 15 residues long. The CDR3 spells CASSDRSSSGNTIYF. The CDR3 nucleotides read TGCGCCAGCAGCGACAGGAGCAGCTCTGGAAACACCATATATTTT.

This rearrangement joins TRBV7-9 to TRBJ1-2; 12 nucleotides align to TRBD1. In germline, CDR1 is SEHNR, CDR2 FQNEAQ (reference sequence). J was trimmed by 4 bases and V by 2 bases; bases with no gene match: 5. This CDR3 is built from 16 residues. CDR3 amino acids: CASSLIPGQGAYGYTF. As DNA, the CDR3 is TGTGCCAGCAGCTTAATACCGGGACAGGGGGCCTATGGCTACACCTTC. The full variable domain, its missing parts supplied by reference TRBV7-9 and TRBJ1-2, is DTGVSQNPRHKITKRGQNVTFRCDPISEHNRLYWYRQTLGQGPEFLTYFQNEAQLEKSRLLSDRFSAERPKGSFSTLEIQRTEQGDSAMYLCASSLIPGQGAYGYTFGSGTRLTVV.

The gene calls are TRBV10-3 and TRBJ1-5, with D hard to call. This CDR3 region has 18 residues. The V gene lost 0 bases and the J gene lost 0 bases, with 15 bases spanning the gap. Germline-derived CDR1 and CDR2 are ENHRY and SYGVKD. CDR3 bases: TGTGCCATCAGTGAGTCGAACACCGGGGAATATAGCAATCAGCCCCAGCATTTT. This encodes CAISESNTGEYSNQPQHF.

V and J are TRBV7-3 and TRBJ2-1; D possibly corresponds to TRBD2 (6 bases). The germline V and J ends were trimmed by 5 bases and 5 bases, with 13 bases remaining between them. This CDR3 comprises 14 residues. Germline-derived CDR1 and CDR2 are SGHTA and FQGTGA. The CDR3 sequence is CASSPSGLHNEQFF. CDR3 coding DNA: TGTGCCAGCAGCCCATCGGGACTCCACAATGAGCAGTTCTTC.

This clone came up a few times. The chain employs TRBV7-3 and TRBJ1-3, with TRBD1 matching over 8 bases. J was trimmed by 4 bases and V by 5 bases; bases with no gene match: 7. The germline V gene has CDR1 SGHTA and CDR2 FQGTGA. The CDR3 runs to 15 residues. CDR3 protein: CASSLGQGGGNTIYF. The CDR3 nucleotides are TGTGCCAGCAGCCTCGGACAGGGAGGCGGAAACACCATATATTTT.

This chain joins TRBV7-6 and TRBJ2-7; perhaps TRBD1 as D (6 bases). The germline gives CDR1 SGHVS, CDR2 FNYEAQ. V lost 4 bases and J 2 bases, leaving 15 bases between the germline ends. The CDR3 loop spans 15 amino acids. The CDR3 nucleotides read TGTGCCAGCAGCTCCGGCACAGGGATAACCTACGAGCAGTACTTC. Its protein product is CASSSGTGITYEQYF. The entire variable domain, with the rest obtained from reference TRBV7-6 and TRBJ2-7, is as follows: GAGVSQSPRYKVTKRGQDVALRCDPISGHVSLYWYRQALGQGPEFLTYFNYEAQQDKSGLPNDRFSAERPEGSISTLTIQRTEQRDSAMYRCASSSGTGITYEQYFGPGTRLTVT.

This rearrangement joins TRBV4-2 to TRBJ2-1; D may be TRBD1 (5 bases). The CDR3 has 17 amino acids. Trimming removed 1 base from V and 8 bases from J, with 21 bases in between. CDR1 and CDR2 (germline): LGHNA, YNFKEQ. CDR3 sequence (DNA): TGTGCCAGCAGCCAAGTAACGGTCGAAGGGGCCGTAGATGAGCAGTTCTTC. Translating gives CASSQVTVEGAVDEQFF.

The chain joins TRBV29-1 to TRBJ2-1, with 9 bases that match TRBD2. The CDR3 loop spans 14 amino acids. Germline CDR1 and CDR2: SQVTM and ANQGSEA. Trimming cost V 4 bases and J 0 bases; bases outside gene matches: 1. CDR3 sequence reads: CSVVSGSSYNEQFF. The CDR3, as DNA: TGCAGCGTTGTTAGCGGGAGCTCCTACAATGAGCAGTTCTTC.

This clone was counted a few times. The rearrangement uses TRBV7-2 and TRBJ2-2; TRBD2 is a possible D gene (5 bases). Germline CDR1 and CDR2: SGHTA and FQGNSA. This CDR3 contains 13 residues. Trimming pared 5 bases from V and 4 bases from J, leaving 8 bases between. CDR3 loop: CASSTGFTGELFF. CDR3 in DNA: TGTGCCAGCAGCACGGGATTCACCGGGGAGCTGTTTTTT.

The chain combines TRBV19 with TRBJ2-3; TRBD2 agrees at 9 bases. The V segment lost 3 bases and the J segment 0 bases; nucleotides outside the gene matches: 4. The length of the CDR3 is 16 residues. CDR1 is LNHDA, CDR2 SQIVND, per germline (reference sequence). CDR3 protein: CASSIVTSGSTDTQYF. The CDR3 DNA follows: TGTGCCAGTAGTATTGTAACTAGCGGGAGCACAGATACGCAGTATTTT. Looking up the rest from reference TRBV19 and TRBJ2-3 gives the full variable domain: DGGITQSPKYLFRKEGQNVTLSCEQNLNHDAMYWYRQDPGQGLRLIYYSQIVNDFQKGDIAEGYSVSREKKESFPLTVTSAQKNPTAFYLCASSIVTSGSTDTQYFGPGTRLTVL.

This chain connects TRBV4-1 to TRBJ2-1; 9 positions agree with TRBD2. CDR1 MGHRA and CDR2 YSYEKL come from the germline V gene. This CDR3 is 16 amino acids long. With 2 bases clipped from V and 5 bases from J, the junction kept 7 bases outside the gene matches. This CDR3 is CASSQNSGGFNNEQFF. CDR3 DNA sequence: TGCGCCAGCAGCCAAAACAGCGGGGGGTTCAACAATGAGCAGTTCTTC.

The chain recombines TRBV29-1 with TRBJ2-1, with TRBD1 identical over 11 bases. The CDR3 is 15 residues long. The trim removed 0 bases at V and 8 bases at J, leaving 6 bases unmatched. Germline CDR1 SQVTM, CDR2 ANQGSEA. CDR3 nucleotide sequence: TGCAGCGTTGAAGAAGGACAGGGGGCCCGCGATGAGCAGTTCTTC. Protein product: CSVEEGQGARDEQFF.

V gene TRBV7-2 combines with J gene TRBJ1-1; TRBD1 is a possible D gene (6 bases). V was trimmed by 2 bases and J by 1 base, leaving 8 bases between them. This CDR3 has 14 amino acids. CDR1 is SGHTA, CDR2 FQGNSA, per germline. This CDR3 reads CASSLTGQNTEAFF. CDR3 nucleotides: TGTGCCAGCAGCTTAACAGGGCAGAACACTGAAGCTTTCTTT.

This chain uses TRBV6-5 with TRBJ2-1; tentatively, D is TRBD2 (6 bases). The V end was cut by 0 bases, the J end by 2 bases, with 11 bases between. CDR1 and CDR2 (germline): MNHEY, SVGAGI. The CDR3 totals 16 residues. The CDR3 region is CASSYSTGVAYNEQFF. Written as DNA, the CDR3 is TGTGCCAGCAGTTACTCGACGGGGGTAGCCTACAATGAGCAGTTCTTC.

CDR3 sequence: CASKTEGGTDTQYF. In nucleotides, the CDR3 is TGCGCCAGCAAGACTGAGGGGGGCACAGATACGCAGTATTTT. This chain links TRBV5-1 with TRBJ2-3; possible D gene TRBD1, 6 bases. CDR3 size: 14 residues. Trimming took off 6 bases at V and 1 base at J, with 12 bases between the two ends. In germline, CDR1 is SGHRS, CDR2 YFSETQ. Together with reference TRBV5-1 and TRBJ2-3, the CDR3 gives the full variable domain: KAGVTQTPRYLIKTRGQQVTLSCSPISGHRSVSWYQQTPGQGLQFLFEYFSETQRNKGNFPGRFSGRQFSNSRSEMNVSTLELGDSALYLCASKTEGGTDTQYFGPGTRLTVL.

The J gene is TRBJ2-5, the V gene TRBV5-4, with TRBD1 identical over 8 bases. V dropped 4 bases and J dropped 3; count of bases not matched to a gene: 8. The CDR3 has 15 residues. The V gene's germline CDR1 is SGHNT and CDR2 YYREEE (reference sequence). The CDR3 nucleotides read TGTGCCAGCAGCGAGCAAGACAGGGGTGAAGAGACCCAGTACTTC. Protein sequence: CASSEQDRGEETQYF.

The gene calls are TRBV28 and TRBJ2-7; 10 nucleotides agree with TRBD2. Per germline, CDR1 MDHEN and CDR2 SYDVKM. J gave up 6 bases and V 4 bases, and 12 bases lay outside the gene matches. The CDR3 loop spans 16 amino acids. CDR3 DNA sequence: TGTGCCAGCAGTTCCCGAGGTAGCGGGAGGTCGGTCGAGCAGTACTTC. Residues: CASSSRGSGRSVEQYF. Filled out from reference TRBV28 and TRBJ2-7, the complete variable domain reads DVKVTQSSRYLVKRTGEKVFLECVQDMDHENMFWYRQDPGLGLRLIYFSYDVKMKEKGDIPEGYSVSREKKERFSLILESASTNQTSMYLCASSSRGSGRSVEQYFGPGTRLTVT.

This chain connects TRBV18 to TRBJ1-3; 7 bases fit TRBD1. Germline V lookup: CDR1 KGHSH, CDR2 LQKENI. CDR3 length: 15 residues. V shed 0 bases and J 2 bases; nucleotides not matched to a gene: 1. CDR3 nucleotide sequence: TGTGCCAGCTCACCACCAGACAGGGCTGGAAACACCATATATTTT. Encoded protein: CASSPPDRAGNTIYF.

This chain connects TRBV6-1 to TRBJ1-2; D is perhaps TRBD1 (6 bases). Trimming removed 6 bases at V and 4 bases at J, with 12 bases between. This CDR3 has 13 residues. Per the germline V gene, CDR1 is MNHNS and CDR2 is SASEGT. The CDR3 reads CASRVLRGYGYTF. CDR3 bases: TGTGCCAGCAGGGTCCTCAGGGGCTATGGCTACACCTTC.

This chain links TRBV5-6 with TRBJ2-7; D unclear. From germline, CDR1 is SGHDT and CDR2 YYEEEE. V was cut by 0 bases and J by 0 bases, with 7 bases left in between. The CDR3 covers 14 residues. CDR3: CASSLVRSSYEQYF. For the CDR3, the DNA is TGTGCCAGCAGCTTGGTTCGGTCCTCCTACGAGCAGTACTTC.

The chain links TRBV15 to TRBJ2-2, with 9 bases fitting TRBD2. The CDR3 totals 13 residues. From germline, CDR1 is LNHNV and CDR2 YYDKDF (reference sequence). Germline trimming cut 6 bases from V and 6 bases from J; bases unmatched to any gene: 2. Written as DNA, the CDR3 is TGTGCCACCAGATTAGCGGGAGCCGGGGAGCTGTTTTTT. Its protein product is CATRLAGAGELFF.

This rearrangement joins TRBV4-1 to TRBJ2-2; TRBD2 aligns across 13 bases. The CDR3 runs to 15 residues. Trimming at V came to 11 bases and at J to 2 bases, leaving 5 bases not matched to a gene. Germline V gene data show CDR1 as MGHRA and CDR2 as YSYEKL. The CDR3 coding sequence is TGCGCCGGTGGGACTAGCGGGACCAACACCGGGGAGCTGTTTTTT. Its protein product is CAGGTSGTNTGELFF.

The V gene is TRBV6-6, the J gene TRBJ1-6; TRBD1 matches 7 bases. J lost 8 bases, V lost 4 bases, and 8 bases had no gene match. The CDR3 is 15 amino acids. The germline gives CDR1 MNHNY, CDR2 SVGAGI (reference sequence). For the CDR3, the DNA is TGTGCCAGCAGTTCCCTGGACAGGACCTATTCACCCCTCCACTTT. Protein sequence: CASSSLDRTYSPLHF.